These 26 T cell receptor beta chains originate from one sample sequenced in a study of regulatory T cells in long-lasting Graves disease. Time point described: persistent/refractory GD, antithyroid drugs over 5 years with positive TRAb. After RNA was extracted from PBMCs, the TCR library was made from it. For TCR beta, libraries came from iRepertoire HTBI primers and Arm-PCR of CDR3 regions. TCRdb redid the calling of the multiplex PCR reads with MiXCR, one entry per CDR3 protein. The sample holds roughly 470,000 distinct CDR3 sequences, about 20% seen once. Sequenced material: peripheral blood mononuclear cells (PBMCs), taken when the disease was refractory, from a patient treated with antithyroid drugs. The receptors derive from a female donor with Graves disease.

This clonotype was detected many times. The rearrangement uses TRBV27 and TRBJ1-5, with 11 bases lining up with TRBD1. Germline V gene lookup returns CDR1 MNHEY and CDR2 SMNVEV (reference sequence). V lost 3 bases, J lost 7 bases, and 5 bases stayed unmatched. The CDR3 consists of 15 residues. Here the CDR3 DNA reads TGTGCCAGCAGTTTGGACAGGGGGCGGGGACAGCCCCAGCATTTT. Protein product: CASSLDRGRGQPQHF.

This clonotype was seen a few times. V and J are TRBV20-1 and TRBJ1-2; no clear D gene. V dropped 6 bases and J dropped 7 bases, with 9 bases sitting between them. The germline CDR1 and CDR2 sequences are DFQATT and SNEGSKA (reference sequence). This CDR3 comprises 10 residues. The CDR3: CSAKSGGYTF. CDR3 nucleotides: TGCAGTGCGAAGAGCGGTGGCTACACCTTC.

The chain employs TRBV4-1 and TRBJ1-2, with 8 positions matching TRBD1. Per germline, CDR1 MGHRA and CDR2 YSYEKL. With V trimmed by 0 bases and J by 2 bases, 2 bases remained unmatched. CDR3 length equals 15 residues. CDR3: CASSQDDRGNYGYTF. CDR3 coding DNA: TGCGCCAGCAGCCAAGATGACAGGGGAAACTATGGCTACACCTTC.

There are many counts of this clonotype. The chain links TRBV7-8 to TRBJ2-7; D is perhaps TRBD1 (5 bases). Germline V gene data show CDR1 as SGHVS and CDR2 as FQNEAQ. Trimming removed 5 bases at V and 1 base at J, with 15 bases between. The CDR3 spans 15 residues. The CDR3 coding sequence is TGTGCCAGCAGCCCCGAGCAGGGATTATCCTACGAGCAGTACTTC. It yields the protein CASSPEQGLSYEQYF.

The CDR3 DNA follows: TGCGCCAGCAGCGCGGGACTAGCGGGAGTGCCCGGGGAGCTGTTTTTT. Translating it yields CASSAGLAGVPGELFF. V gene TRBV5-1 combines with J gene TRBJ2-2; 14 bases are a match to TRBD2. CDR3 length equals 16 residues. Per the germline V gene, CDR1 is SGHRS and CDR2 is YFSETQ. Trimming at V came to 4 bases and at J to 6 bases, leaving 5 bases not matched to a gene.

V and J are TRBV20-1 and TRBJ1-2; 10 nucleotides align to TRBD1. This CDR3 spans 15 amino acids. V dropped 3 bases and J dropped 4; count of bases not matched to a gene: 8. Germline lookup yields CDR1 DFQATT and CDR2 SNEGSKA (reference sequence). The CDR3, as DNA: TGCAGTGCTAGGTTTAGGGACAGGGGTTTCTATGGCTACACCTTC. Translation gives CSARFRDRGFYGYTF.

The CDR3 DNA reads TGCGCCAGCAGCCGGGCGGCTAGCTCCTACAATGAGCAGTTCTTC. Protein product: CASSRAASSYNEQFF. This chain uses TRBV5-1 with TRBJ2-1; D unresolved. V was shortened by 4 bases and J by 0 bases, with 11 bases between the two germline ends. The CDR3 length is 15 residues. Germline V gives CDR1 SGHRS, CDR2 YFSETQ.

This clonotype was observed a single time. This chain's CDR3 is CASREGLAGVVGTDTQYF. The CDR3 bases are TGTGCCAGCAGGGAAGGACTAGCGGGAGTGGTTGGCACAGATACGCAGTATTTT. The rearrangement joins TRBV27 to TRBJ2-3; 13 bases align to TRBD2. Germline V gene sequence: CDR1 MNHEY, CDR2 SMNVEV (reference sequence). The trim removed 6 bases at V and 1 base at J, leaving 10 bases unmatched. The CDR3 has 18 amino acids.

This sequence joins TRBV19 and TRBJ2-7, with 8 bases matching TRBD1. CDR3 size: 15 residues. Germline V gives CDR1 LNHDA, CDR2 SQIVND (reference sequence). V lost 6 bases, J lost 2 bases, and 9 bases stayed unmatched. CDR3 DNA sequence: TGTGCCAGTAGCCAGACAGGGGACGGTCCCTACGAGCAGTACTTC. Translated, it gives CASSQTGDGPYEQYF.

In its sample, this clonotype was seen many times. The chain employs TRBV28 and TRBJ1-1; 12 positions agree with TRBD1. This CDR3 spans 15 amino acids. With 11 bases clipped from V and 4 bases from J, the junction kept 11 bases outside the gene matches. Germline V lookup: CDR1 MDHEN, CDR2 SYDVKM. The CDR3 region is CAGGTGGAVGTEAFF. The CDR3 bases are TGTGCCGGGGGGACAGGGGGCGCGGTGGGCACTGAAGCTTTCTTT.

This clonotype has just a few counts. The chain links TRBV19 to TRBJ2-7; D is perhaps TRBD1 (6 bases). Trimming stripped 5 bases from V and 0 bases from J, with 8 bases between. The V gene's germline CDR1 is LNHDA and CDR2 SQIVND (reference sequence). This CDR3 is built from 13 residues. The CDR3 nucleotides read TGTGCCAGTAGTCAGGGGTACTCCTACGAGCAGTACTTC. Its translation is CASSQGYSYEQYF.

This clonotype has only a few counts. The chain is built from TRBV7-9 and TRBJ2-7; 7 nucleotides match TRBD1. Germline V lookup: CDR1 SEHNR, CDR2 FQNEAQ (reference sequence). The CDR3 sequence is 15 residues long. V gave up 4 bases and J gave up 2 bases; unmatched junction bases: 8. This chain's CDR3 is CASSSPTGPPYEQYF. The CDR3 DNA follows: TGTGCCAGCAGCTCCCCGACAGGGCCCCCCTACGAGCAGTACTTC.

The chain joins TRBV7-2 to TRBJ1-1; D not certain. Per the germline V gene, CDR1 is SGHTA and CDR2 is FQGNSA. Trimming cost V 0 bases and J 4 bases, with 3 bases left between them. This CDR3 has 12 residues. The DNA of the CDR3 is TGTGCCAGCAGCTTAGCTTTCACTGAAGCTTTCTTT. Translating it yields CASSLAFTEAFF.

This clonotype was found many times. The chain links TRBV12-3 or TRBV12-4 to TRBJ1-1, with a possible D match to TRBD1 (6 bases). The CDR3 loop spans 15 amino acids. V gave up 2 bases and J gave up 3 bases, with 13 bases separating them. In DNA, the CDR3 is TGTGCCAGCAGTTTATTGGGGGGCGTGGACACTGAAGCTTTCTTT. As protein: CASSLLGGVDTEAFF.

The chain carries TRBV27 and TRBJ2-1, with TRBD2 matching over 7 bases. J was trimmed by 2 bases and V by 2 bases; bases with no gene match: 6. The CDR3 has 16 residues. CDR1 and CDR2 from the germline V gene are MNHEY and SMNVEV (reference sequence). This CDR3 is CASSLPSGFPYNEQFF. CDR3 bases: TGTGCCAGCAGTTTACCTAGCGGTTTTCCCTACAATGAGCAGTTCTTC.

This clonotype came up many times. CDR3 in DNA: TGTGCCAGCAGCTTTGGAGGGGCTATGTCTTTCTTT. As protein: CASSFGGAMSFF. This chain connects TRBV5-5 to TRBJ1-1, with a possible D match to TRBD1 (5 bases). Germline V gene sequence: CDR1 SGHKS, CDR2 YYEKEE (reference sequence). V was trimmed by 2 bases and J by 12 bases, leaving 14 bases between them. This CDR3 has 12 residues.

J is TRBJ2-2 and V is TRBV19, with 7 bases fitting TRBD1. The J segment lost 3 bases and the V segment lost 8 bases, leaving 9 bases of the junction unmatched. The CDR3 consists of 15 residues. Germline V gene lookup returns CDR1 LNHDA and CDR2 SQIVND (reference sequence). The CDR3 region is CASYPGTVYTGELFF. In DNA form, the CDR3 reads TGTGCCAGTTACCCCGGGACAGTTTACACCGGGGAGCTGTTTTTT.

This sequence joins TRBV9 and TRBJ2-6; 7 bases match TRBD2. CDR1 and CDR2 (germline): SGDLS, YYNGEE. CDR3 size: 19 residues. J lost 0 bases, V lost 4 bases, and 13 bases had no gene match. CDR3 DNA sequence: TGTGCCAGCAGCCCAGACTCGACTAGCATAGACTCTGGGGCCAACGTCCTGACTTTC. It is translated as CASSPDSTSIDSGANVLTF. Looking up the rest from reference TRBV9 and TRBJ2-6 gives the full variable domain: DSGVTQTPKHLITATGQRVTLRCSPRSGDLSVYWYQQSLDQGLQFLIQYYNGEERAKGNILERFSAQQFPDLHSELNLSSLELGDSALYFCASSPDSTSIDSGANVLTFGAGSRLTVL.

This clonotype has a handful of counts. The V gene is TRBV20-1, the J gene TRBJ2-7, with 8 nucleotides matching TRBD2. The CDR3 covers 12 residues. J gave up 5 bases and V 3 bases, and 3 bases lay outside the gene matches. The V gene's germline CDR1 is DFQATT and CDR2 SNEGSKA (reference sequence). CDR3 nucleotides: TGCAGTGCTAGGGCCGGGGGGGACGAGCAGTACTTC. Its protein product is CSARAGGDEQYF.

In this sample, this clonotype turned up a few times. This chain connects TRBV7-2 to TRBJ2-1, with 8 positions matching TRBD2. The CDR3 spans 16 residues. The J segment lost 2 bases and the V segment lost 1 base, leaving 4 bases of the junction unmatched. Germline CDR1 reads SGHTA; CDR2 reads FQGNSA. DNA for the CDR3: TGTGCCAGCAGCTTAGAGATCGGGAGGGCCTACAATGAGCAGTTCTTC. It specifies CASSLEIGRAYNEQFF.

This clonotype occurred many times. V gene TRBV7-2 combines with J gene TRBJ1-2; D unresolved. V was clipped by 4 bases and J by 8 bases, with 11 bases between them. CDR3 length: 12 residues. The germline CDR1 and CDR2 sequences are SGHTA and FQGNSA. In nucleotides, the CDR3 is TGTGCCAGCAGCTCCTACATGAGGGGCTACACCTTC. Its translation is CASSSYMRGYTF. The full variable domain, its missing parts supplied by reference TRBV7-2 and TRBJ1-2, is GAGVSQSPSNKVTEKGKDVELRCDPISGHTALYWYRQSLGQGLEFLIYFQGNSAPDKSGLPSDRFSAERTGGSVSTLTIQRTQQEDSAVYLCASSSYMRGYTFGSGTRLTVV.

CDR3 protein: CSALYSGRGELFF. In DNA form, the CDR3 reads TGCAGTGCTCTTTATAGCGGGAGAGGGGAGCTGTTTTTT. J is TRBJ2-2 and V is TRBV20-1; TRBD2 agrees at 9 bases. The ends lost 5 bases at V and 8 bases at J; junction bases unmatched: 6. The CDR3 runs 13 residues. Germline V gene data show CDR1 as DFQATT and CDR2 as SNEGSKA (reference sequence).

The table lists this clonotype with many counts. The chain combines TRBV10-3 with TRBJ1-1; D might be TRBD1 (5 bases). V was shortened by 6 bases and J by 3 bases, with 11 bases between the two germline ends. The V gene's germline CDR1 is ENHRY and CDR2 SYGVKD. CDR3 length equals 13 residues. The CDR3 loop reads CAIRGGRDTEAFF. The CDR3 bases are TGTGCCATCAGGGGGGGACGAGACACTGAAGCTTTCTTT.

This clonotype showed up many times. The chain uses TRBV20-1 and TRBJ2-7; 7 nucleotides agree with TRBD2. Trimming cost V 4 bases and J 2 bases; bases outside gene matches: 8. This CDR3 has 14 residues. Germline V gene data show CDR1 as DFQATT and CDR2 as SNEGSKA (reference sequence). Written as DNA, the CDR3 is TGCAGTGCTACCTCGGGAGGAACCACCTACGAGCAGTACTTC. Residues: CSATSGGTTYEQYF.

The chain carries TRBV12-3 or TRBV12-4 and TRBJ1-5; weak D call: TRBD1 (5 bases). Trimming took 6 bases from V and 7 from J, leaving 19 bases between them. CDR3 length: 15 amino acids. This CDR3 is CASSLTDGGLQPQHF. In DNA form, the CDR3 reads TGTGCCAGCAGCCTGACAGATGGCGGCTTGCAGCCCCAGCATTTT.

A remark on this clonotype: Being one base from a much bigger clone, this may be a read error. CDR3 loop: CSVAGTGEGCTF. In nucleotides, the CDR3 is TGCAGCGTTGCCGGGACAGGGGAAGGCTGCACCTTC. The chain joins TRBV29-1 to TRBJ1-2; 10 bases match TRBD1. Germline lookup yields CDR1 SQVTM and CDR2 ANQGSEA. The length of the CDR3 is 12 residues.